A selection of T cell receptor beta chains follows, all from one sample in a study of cytomegalovirus exposure and HLA in healthy donors. TCRdb's copy holds only in-frame clones and misses some; the assay was immunoSEQ multiplex PCR. Of fewer than 300,000 clones detected, approximately 90% appear once; the ten largest clones hold approximately 0.94%. Specimen: PBMCs. These receptors were taken from a woman aged 18 to 35 in good health and CMV-seronegative. Both conserved end residues are part of each CDR3. A D gene is named only where the DNA matches it firmly. Clone size is not always given. Where it is, it says once, few, many or a class for expanded clones.

few	NA	TRBJ2-2	TRBV28	CASSAGEGQGFTGELFF	TGTGCCAGCAGCGCCGGGGAGGGGCAGGGGTTCACCGGGGAGCTGTTTTTT
NA	NA	TRBJ1-1	TRBV20-1	CSLQGNTEAFF	TGCAGCCTACAGGGGAACACTGAAGCTTTCTTT
many	NA	TRBJ2-2	TRBV28	CASSSTYWEGGDTGELFF	TGTGCCAGCAGTTCAACCTACTGGGAGGGGGGGGACACCGGGGAGCTGTTTTTT
once	NA	TRBJ2-1	TRBV7-7	CASSPNVGQNEQFF	TGTGCCAGCAGCCCCAATGTGGGGCAGAATGAGCAGTTCTTC
NA	TRBD2	TRBJ2-1	TRBV27	CASSALADAYNEQFF	TGTGCCAGCAGTGCACTAGCGGATGCCTACAATGAGCAGTTCTTC
few	NA	TRBJ2-7	TRBV7-3	CASSLGSSRDGYEQYF	TGTGCCAGCAGCTTAGGGTCGTCGCGGGACGGGTACGAGCAGTACTTC
once	TRBD1	TRBJ1-5	TRBV6-1	CASSLTGGNQPQHF	TGTGCCAGCAGTCTGACAGGGGGCAATCAGCCCCAGCATTTT
NA	TRBD2	TRBJ2-3	TRBV5-6	CASNPIPGGVTDTQYF	TGTGCCAGCAACCCTATCCCGGGAGGCGTCACAGATACGCAGTATTTT
NA	NA	TRBJ2-1	TRBV4-3	CASSQSPYNEQFF	TGCGCCAGCAGCCAATCCCCGTACAATGAGCAGTTCTTC
NA	NA	TRBJ2-1	TRBV14	CASSQVSPLGNEQFF	TGTGCCAGCAGCCAAGTAAGCCCTCTCGGCAATGAGCAGTTCTTC
NA	NA	TRBJ2-7	TRBV2	CATTGGGSSLYEQYF	TGTGCCACCACGGGAGGGGGCTCTTCCCTCTACGAGCAGTACTTC
NA	TRBD2	TRBJ2-1	TRBV30	CAWSVPGLAGGLNEQFF	TGTGCCTGGAGTGTACCCGGACTAGCGGGGGGACTCAATGAGCAGTTCTTC
NA	TRBD1	TRBJ1-3	TRBV28	CASSYHRTGLDTIYF	TGTGCCAGCAGTTACCATAGGACAGGGCTGGACACCATATATTTT
NA	NA	TRBJ1-6	TRBV7-7	CASSLAEQYNSPLHF	TGTGCTAGCAGCTTAGCGGAACAGTATAATTCACCCCTCCACTTT
NA	TRBD2	TRBJ2-7	TRBV4-1	CASSQDAAGGPRFIEQYF	TGCGCCAGCAGCCAAGATGCAGCGGGAGGGCCAAGGTTCATCGAGCAGTACTTC
NA	TRBD2	TRBJ2-5	TRBV10-3	CAISPGTSGTALGETQYF	TGTGCCATCAGCCCCGGGACTAGCGGGACAGCGCTTGGAGAGACCCAGTACTTC
NA	NA	TRBJ2-1	TRBV7-3	CASSFNSYEQFF	TGTGCCAGCAGCTTTAATAGTTATGAGCAGTTCTTC
NA	TRBD1	TRBJ2-2	TRBV19	CASRRDRATGELFF	TGTGCCAGTAGGCGGGACAGGGCCACCGGGGAGCTGTTTTTT
NA	TRBD1	TRBJ1-3	TRBV28	CASSQSTGSTFEGASTIYF	TGTGCCAGCAGTCAATCCACAGGGTCTACGTTTGAGGGGGCCAGCACCATATATTTT
once	NA	TRBJ1-3	TRBV6-5	CASSYAGISGNTIYF	TGTGCCAGCAGTTACGCCGGGATCTCTGGAAACACCATATATTTT
NA	NA	TRBJ2-7	TRBV5-4	CASSLTRQGPSGQSYEQYF	TGTGCCAGCAGCTTGACGAGACAGGGGCCTAGCGGACAATCCTACGAGCAGTACTTC
NA	NA	TRBJ1-5	TRBV5-8	CASSNLPGASPQHF	TGTGCCAGCAGCAATCTCCCAGGGGCGAGCCCCCAGCATTTT
NA	TRBD1	TRBJ2-3	TRBV4-1	CASSQSGQRGVGTDTQYF	TGCGCCAGCAGCCAATCGGGACAGAGAGGAGTTGGCACAGATACGCAGTATTTT
NA	NA	TRBJ1-5	TRBV5-1	CASSLYADQPQHF	TGCGCCAGCAGCCTGTACGCGGATCAGCCCCAGCATTTT